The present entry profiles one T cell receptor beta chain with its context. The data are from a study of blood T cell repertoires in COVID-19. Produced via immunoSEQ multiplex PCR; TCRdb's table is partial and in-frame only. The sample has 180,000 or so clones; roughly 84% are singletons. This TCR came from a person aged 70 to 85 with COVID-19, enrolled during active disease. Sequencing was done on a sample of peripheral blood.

In DNA form, the CDR3 reads TGTGCCAGCAGATCCAATGGGGGGGACCGGGAATTCTCGCTTACCCAGTACTTC. Amino acid sequence: CASRSNGGDREFSLTQYF. The chain joins TRBV7-2 to TRBJ2-5; 7 nucleotides match TRBD2. V shed 6 bases, J shed 8 bases, and the junction held 24 bases outside the gene matches. Per germline, CDR1 SGHTA and CDR2 FQGNSA. The CDR3 is 18 residues long.